Sequencing of this T cell receptor beta chain was carried out in a study of Ad26.COV2.S vaccination and SARS-CoV-2 variants. Study-level background: Doses of Ad26.COV2.S were injected into muscle once or twice, 56 days apart.

About this clone: The antigen is not known.

Findings and limits, study-wide: Vaccine recipients had higher spike-specific TCR breadth than placebo recipients. It was reported that spike-specific CD8+ and CD4+ T cell responses were substantially broad after vaccination.

The method was immunoSEQ multiplex PCR; TCRdb's version includes in-frame clones alone and lacks a portion of them. The profile covers about 350,000 clones, with more than 75% appearing a single time and 3.3% taken by the ten largest. The CDR3 extends over 12 amino acids. Germline V gene sequence: CDR1 SNHLY, CDR2 FYNNEI. Trimming removed 6 bases from V and 8 bases from J; junction bases left unmatched: 4. The treatment is: roughly 18 received Ad26.COV2.S at low or high dose, single or two shots; about five received placebo; per-sample allocation not given. It was on day 63 after the first vaccine or placebo injection that samples were taken. This adult donor, from Boston, was 18-55 years old.

The input for sequencing was peripheral blood, taken in a trial of Ad26.COV2.S vaccine versus placebo. This clonotype was obtained from a person aged 18-65 years who received the Ad26.COV2.S COVID-19 vaccine or a placebo. J is TRBJ1-2 and V is TRBV2; TRBD1 matches at 9 bases. The CDR3, as DNA: TGTGCCAGCAGGGACAGGGGTGAGGGCTACACCTTC. It yields the protein CASRDRGEGYTF.